The TCR beta chain under discussion was sequenced for a study of blood T cell repertoires in COVID-19. Overall study context: COVID-19 samples collected from the United States, Italy and Spain covered acute and convalescent phases. T cells, B-cell-depleted T cells, or PBMCs provided the cDNA or gDNA that served as material.

Original handling: Reference gene primers were amplified, and this amplification served to estimate nucleated cell counts. Method: immunoSEQ multiplex PCR; TCRdb's copy keeps in-frame clones and lacks some. V and J calls and clone size are as listed in that table; D and trimming were resolved from the DNA. The table lists 90,000 to 110,000 clones, roughly 87% of them singletons. Per the germline V gene, CDR1 is KGHDR and CDR2 is SFDVKD. This CDR3 has 20 amino acids. J lost 8 bases, V lost 1 base, and 18 bases had no gene match. The J gene is TRBJ2-1, the V gene TRBV24-1; TRBD2 aligns across 11 bases. This receptor was obtained from a man over 45 with acute or convalescent COVID-19. The specimen was peripheral blood. The CDR3 sequence is CATSDFAPGEGLADPDEQFF. CDR3 nucleotide sequence: TGTGCCACCAGTGATTTCGCGCCAGGGGAGGGACTAGCGGACCCCGATGAGCAGTTCTTC.